This T cell receptor delta chain was obtained from a study of gamma-delta chains in newborns, infants, children. At the level of the study: Microbial exposure reportedly drives polyclonal innate γδ T cell expansion after birth.

TCRdb ran CATT on the reads. The profile covers several thousand delta-chain clones, with around 3.4% appearing a single time and approximately 15% taken by the ten largest. There are 18 residues in the CDR3. V was pared by 3 bases and J by 2 bases, with 9 bases of the junction left unmatched. From germline, CDR1 is GEAIGNYY and CDR2 EKD. This clone was counted only a few times. The receptor's source is a child who was a newborn, infant or young child, either healthy, febrile or measles-vaccinated (not recorded which). The chain uses TRDV2 and TRDJ3; 7 bases are shared with TRDD3. Sequencing used blood. The CDR3 protein is CACDLLGLLPWDTRQMFF. The CDR3 DNA follows: TGTGCCTGTGACTTACTGGGGCTTTTACCCTGGGACACCCGACAGATGTTTTTC.